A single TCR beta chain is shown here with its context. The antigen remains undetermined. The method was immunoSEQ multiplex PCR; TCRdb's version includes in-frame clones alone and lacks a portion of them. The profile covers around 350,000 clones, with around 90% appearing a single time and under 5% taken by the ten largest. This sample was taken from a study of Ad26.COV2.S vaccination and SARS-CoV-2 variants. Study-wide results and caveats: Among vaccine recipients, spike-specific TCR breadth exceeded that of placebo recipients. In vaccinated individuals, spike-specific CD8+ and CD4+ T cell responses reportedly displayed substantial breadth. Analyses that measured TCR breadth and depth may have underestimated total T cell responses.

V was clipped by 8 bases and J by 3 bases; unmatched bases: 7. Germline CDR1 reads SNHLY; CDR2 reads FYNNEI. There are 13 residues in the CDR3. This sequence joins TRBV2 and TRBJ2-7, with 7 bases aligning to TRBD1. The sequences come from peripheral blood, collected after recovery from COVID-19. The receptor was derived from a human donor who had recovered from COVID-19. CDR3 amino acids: CASLGQPIYEQYF. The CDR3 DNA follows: TGTGCCAGCCTGGGACAGCCCATCTACGAGCAGTACTTC.